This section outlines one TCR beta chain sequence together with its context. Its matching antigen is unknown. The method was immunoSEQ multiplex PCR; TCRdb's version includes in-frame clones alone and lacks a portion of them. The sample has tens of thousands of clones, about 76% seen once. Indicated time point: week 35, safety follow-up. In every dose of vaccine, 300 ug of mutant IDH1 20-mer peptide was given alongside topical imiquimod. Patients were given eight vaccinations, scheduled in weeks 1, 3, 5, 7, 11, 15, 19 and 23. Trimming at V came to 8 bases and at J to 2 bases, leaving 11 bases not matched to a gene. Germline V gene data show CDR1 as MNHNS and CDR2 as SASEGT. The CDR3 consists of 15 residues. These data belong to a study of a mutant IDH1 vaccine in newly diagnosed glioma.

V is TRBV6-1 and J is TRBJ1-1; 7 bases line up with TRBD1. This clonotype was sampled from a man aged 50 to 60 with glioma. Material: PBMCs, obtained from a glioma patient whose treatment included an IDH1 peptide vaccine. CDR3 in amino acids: CASCYAGTANTEAFF. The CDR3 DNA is TGTGCCAGCTGCTACGCCGGGACAGCCAACACTGAAGCTTTCTTT.